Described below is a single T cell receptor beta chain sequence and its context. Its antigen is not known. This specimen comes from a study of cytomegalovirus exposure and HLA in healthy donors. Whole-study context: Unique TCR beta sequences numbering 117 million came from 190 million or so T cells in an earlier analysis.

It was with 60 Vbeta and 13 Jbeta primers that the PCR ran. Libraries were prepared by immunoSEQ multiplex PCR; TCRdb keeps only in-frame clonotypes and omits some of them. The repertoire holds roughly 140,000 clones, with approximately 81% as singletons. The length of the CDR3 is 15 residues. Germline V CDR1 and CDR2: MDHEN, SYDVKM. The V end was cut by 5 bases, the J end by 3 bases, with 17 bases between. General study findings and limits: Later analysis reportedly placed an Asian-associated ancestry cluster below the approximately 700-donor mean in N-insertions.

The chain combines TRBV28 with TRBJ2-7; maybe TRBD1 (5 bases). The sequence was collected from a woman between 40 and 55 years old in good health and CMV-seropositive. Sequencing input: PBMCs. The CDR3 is CASSPMGRSGYEQYF. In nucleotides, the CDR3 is TGTGCCAGCAGTCCCATGGGGCGGTCGGGCTACGAGCAGTACTTC.